This T cell receptor beta chain was sequenced during a study of T cell responses to AZD1222 COVID-19 vaccine. Measured with immunoSEQ multiplex PCR; TCRdb has only the in-frame clones, and not every one. The profile shows some 140,000 clones, 88% of them singletons. Germline V gene data show CDR1 as SGHAT and CDR2 as FQNNGV. This CDR3 has 17 amino acids. V shed 4 bases and J 3 bases; nucleotides not matched to a gene: 12. This clonotype originated in an adult in good health. This chain connects TRBV11-2 to TRBJ1-3; 7 positions agree with TRBD1. The starting material was peripheral blood, obtained on day 0 of AZD1222 vaccination. CDR3 nucleotides: TGTGCCAGCAGCTCACTGCCGAGGGGACAGATTGGAAACACCATATATTTT. It yields the protein CASSSLPRGQIGNTIYF.